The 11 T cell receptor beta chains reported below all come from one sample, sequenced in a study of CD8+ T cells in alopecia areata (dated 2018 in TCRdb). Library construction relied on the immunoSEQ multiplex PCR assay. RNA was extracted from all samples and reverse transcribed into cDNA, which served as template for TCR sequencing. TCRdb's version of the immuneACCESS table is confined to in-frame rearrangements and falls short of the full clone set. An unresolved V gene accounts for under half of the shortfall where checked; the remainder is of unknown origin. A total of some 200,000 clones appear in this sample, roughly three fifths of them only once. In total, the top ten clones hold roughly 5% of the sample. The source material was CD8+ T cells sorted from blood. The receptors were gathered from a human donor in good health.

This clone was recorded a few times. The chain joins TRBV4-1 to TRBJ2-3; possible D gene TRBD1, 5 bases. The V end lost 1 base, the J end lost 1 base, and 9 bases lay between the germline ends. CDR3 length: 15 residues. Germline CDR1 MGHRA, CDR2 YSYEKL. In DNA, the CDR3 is TGCGCCAGCAGCCAAGTTGACAGCCGCACAGATACGCAGTATTTT. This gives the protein CASSQVDSRTDTQYF.

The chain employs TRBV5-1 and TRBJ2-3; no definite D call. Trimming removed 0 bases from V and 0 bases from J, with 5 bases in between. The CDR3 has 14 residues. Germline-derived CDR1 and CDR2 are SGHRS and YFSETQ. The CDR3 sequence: CASSLVGSTDTQYF. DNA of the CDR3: TGCGCCAGCAGCTTGGTGGGCAGCACAGATACGCAGTATTTT.

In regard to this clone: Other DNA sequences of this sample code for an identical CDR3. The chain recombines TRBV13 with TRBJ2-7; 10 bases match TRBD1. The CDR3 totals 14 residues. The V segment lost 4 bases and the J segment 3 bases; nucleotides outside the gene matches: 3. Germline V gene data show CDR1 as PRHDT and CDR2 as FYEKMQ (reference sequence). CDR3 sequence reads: CASSSGQGDYEQYF. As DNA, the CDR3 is TGTGCCAGCAGCTCTGGACAGGGGGACTACGAGCAGTACTTC.

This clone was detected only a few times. Written as DNA, the CDR3 is TGTGCCAGCAGCCCGGGACAGGGCCTGTCACCCCTCCACTTT. Its translation: CASSPGQGLSPLHF. The chain links TRBV9 to TRBJ1-6, with 9 bases aligning to TRBD1. Germline CDR1 and CDR2: SGDLS and YYNGEE. V trimming: 4 bases; J trimming: 10 bases; junction bases outside the gene matches: 6. The CDR3 runs to 14 residues.

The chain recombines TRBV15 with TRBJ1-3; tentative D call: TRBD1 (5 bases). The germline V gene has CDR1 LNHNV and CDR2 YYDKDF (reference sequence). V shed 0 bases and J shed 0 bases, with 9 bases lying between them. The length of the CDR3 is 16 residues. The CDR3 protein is CATSRDGHSSGNTIYF. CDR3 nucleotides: TGTGCCACCAGCAGAGATGGACACTCCTCTGGAAACACCATATATTTT.

This CDR3 is CASSLESGSYNEQFF. The DNA for the CDR3 is TGTGCCAGCAGCTTAGAGAGCGGGAGCTACAATGAGCAGTTCTTC. V usage is TRBV7-8 and J usage is TRBJ2-1; 8 nucleotides agree with TRBD2. J gave up 3 bases and V 1 base, and 2 bases lay outside the gene matches. This CDR3 contains 15 residues. In germline, CDR1 is SGHVS, CDR2 FQNEAQ. Full variable domain (remainder filled in from reference TRBV7-8 and TRBJ2-1): GAGVSQSPRYKVAKRGQDVALRCDPISGHVSLFWYQQALGQGPEFLTYFQNEAQLDKSGLPSDRFFAERPEGSVSTLKIQRTQQEDSAVYLCASSLESGSYNEQFFGPGTRLTVL.

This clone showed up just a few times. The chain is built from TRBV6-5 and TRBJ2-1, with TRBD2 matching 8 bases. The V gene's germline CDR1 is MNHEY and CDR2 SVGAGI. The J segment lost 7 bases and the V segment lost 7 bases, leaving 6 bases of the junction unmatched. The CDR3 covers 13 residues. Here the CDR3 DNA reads TGTGCCAGCATCGGGACTAGTATGAATGAGCAGTTCTTC. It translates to CASIGTSMNEQFF.

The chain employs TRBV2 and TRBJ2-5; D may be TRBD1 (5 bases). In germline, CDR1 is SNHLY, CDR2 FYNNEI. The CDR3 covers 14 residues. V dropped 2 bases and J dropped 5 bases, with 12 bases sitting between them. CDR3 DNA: TGTGCCAGCAGTGAAAGGGGTGCAAGGGAGACCCAGTACTTC. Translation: CASSERGARETQYF.

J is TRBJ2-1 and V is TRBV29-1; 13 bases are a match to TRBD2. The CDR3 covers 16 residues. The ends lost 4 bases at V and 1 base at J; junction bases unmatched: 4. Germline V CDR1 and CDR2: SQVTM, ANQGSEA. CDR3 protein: CSVAGTSGASYNEQFF. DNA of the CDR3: TGCAGCGTTGCAGGGACTAGCGGGGCTTCCTACAATGAGCAGTTCTTC.

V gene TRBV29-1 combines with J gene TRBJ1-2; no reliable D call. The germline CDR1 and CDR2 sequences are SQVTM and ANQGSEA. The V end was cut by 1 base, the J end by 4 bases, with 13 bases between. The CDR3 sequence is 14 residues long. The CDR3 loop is CSVEGGDRRYGYTF. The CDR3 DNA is TGCAGCGTTGAAGGCGGAGACCGACGCTATGGCTACACCTTC. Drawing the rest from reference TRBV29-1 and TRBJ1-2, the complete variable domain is SAVISQKPSRDICQRGTSLTIQCQVDSQVTMMFWYRQQPGQSLTLIATANQGSEATYESGFVIDKFPISRPNLTFSTLTVSNMSPEDSSIYLCSVEGGDRRYGYTFGSGTRLTVV.

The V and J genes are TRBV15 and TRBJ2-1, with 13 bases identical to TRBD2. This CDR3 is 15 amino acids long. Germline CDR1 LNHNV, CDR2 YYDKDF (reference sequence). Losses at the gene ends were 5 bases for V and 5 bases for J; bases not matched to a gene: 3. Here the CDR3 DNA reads TGTGCCACCAGCGGACTAGCGGGGGCCAACAATGAGCAGTTCTTC. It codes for CATSGLAGANNEQFF.